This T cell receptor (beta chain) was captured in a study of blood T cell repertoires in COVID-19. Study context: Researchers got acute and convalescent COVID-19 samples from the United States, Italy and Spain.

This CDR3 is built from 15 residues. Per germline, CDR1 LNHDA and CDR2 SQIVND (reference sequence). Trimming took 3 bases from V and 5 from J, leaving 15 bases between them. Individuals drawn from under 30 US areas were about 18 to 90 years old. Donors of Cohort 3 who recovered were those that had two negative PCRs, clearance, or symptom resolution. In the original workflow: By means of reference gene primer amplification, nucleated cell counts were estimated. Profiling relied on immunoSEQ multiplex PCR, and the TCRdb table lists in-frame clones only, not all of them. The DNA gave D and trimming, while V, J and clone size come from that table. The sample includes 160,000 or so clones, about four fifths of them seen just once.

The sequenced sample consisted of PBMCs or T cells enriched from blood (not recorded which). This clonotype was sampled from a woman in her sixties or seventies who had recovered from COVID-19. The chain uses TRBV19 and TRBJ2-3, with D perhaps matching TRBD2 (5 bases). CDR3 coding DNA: TGTGCCAGTAGTATTTCACTAGATGGAGAAGATACGCAGTATTTT. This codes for CASSISLDGEDTQYF.